Each of the 22 T cell receptor beta chains below was sequenced from the same sample in a study of post-analysis software for immune sequencing data. These receptors' targets are unknown. Prepared libraries of TCR beta cDNA carried unique molecular identifiers. TCRdb re-derived calls from the PCR reads in MiXCR, one entry per CDR3 protein. The sample gives around 700,000 distinct CDR3 sequences, 55% to 70% of which show up once; 11% is in the top ten. Study-wide points: Relative to controls, patients had 4 or 5 TRBV segments at higher frequency, with TRBV5-6, TRBV5-1 and TRBV20-1 among these.

The sample comprised blood. Source of these receptors: a girl aged 2-9 years with multiple sclerosis.

The chain couples TRBV29-1 to TRBJ2-4, with D unclear. Deletions cut 0 bases from V and 7 bases from J, with 10 bases between. Germline loops: CDR1 SQVTM, CDR2 ANQGSEA. This CDR3 contains 13 residues. CDR3 protein: CSVEDPPPNIQYF. The DNA of the CDR3 is TGCAGCGTTGAAGATCCCCCCCCGAACATTCAGTACTTC.

This chain links TRBV20-1 with TRBJ2-1; D is possibly TRBD1 or TRBD2 (5 bases each). This CDR3 is 17 amino acids long. The V end was cut by 3 bases, the J end by 9 bases, with 27 bases between. The germline V gene encodes CDR1 DFQATT and CDR2 SNEGSKA (reference sequence). This CDR3 reads CSASRNVWGRRVTEQFF. The CDR3 coding sequence is TGCAGTGCTAGCCGAAACGTCTGGGGACGGCGAGTTACTGAGCAGTTCTTC.

This clonotype was seen once. The rearrangement uses TRBV29-1 and TRBJ2-1; 7 bases align to TRBD1. This CDR3 region has 14 residues. Germline V gene data show CDR1 as SQVTM and CDR2 as ANQGSEA. After removal of 6 bases from V and 7 bases from J, the junction contained 12 bases not matched to a gene. CDR3: CSVADRADWNEQFF. The CDR3 bases are TGCAGCGTGGCTGACAGGGCCGATTGGAATGAGCAGTTCTTC.

The V and J genes are TRBV11-2 and TRBJ2-7, with D tentatively TRBD2 (6 bases). The V gene's germline CDR1 is SGHAT and CDR2 FQNNGV. There are 15 residues in the CDR3. V lost 4 bases, J lost 3 bases, and 16 bases lay in between. The CDR3 DNA follows: TGTGCCAGCAGCTATTCCCAGGGACTTAGCTACGAGCAGTACTTC. Translation: CASSYSQGLSYEQYF.

This chain joins TRBV10-3 and TRBJ2-7; 10 bases are shared with TRBD1. CDR3 size: 13 residues. V lost 6 bases, J lost 6 bases, and 5 bases stayed unmatched. Germline CDR1 is ENHRY and CDR2 is SYGVKD. CDR3 nucleotide sequence: TGTGCCATCAGCCCGGGACAGGGGACCGAGCAGTACTTC. The encoded protein is CAISPGQGTEQYF.

The gene calls are TRBV12-3 or TRBV12-4 and TRBJ1-2; D unclear. V gave up 5 bases and J gave up 4 bases, with 20 bases separating them. This CDR3 spans 16 amino acids. CDR3 bases: TGTGCCAGCAGTCCCGGGCTGACTCGAGCCAGCTATGGCTACACCTTC. Its protein is CASSPGLTRASYGYTF.

The chain has TRBV7-2 and TRBJ2-1; D possibly corresponds to TRBD2 (6 bases). Germline V gene lookup returns CDR1 SGHTA and CDR2 FQGNSA. This CDR3 is 14 amino acids long. Trimming removed 5 bases at V and 7 bases at J, with 15 bases between. The CDR3: CASSPRLGWNEQFF. The CDR3 DNA follows: TGTGCCAGCAGCCCCCGACTAGGCTGGAATGAGCAGTTCTTC.

This clonotype was seen once. J is TRBJ2-5 and V is TRBV20-1; TRBD2 matches 14 bases. Germline loops: CDR1 DFQATT, CDR2 SNEGSKA (reference sequence). This CDR3 is built from 17 residues. V trimming: 0 bases; J trimming: 9 bases; junction bases outside the gene matches: 12. DNA of the CDR3: TGCAGTGCTAGAGATCTGACTAGCGGGGGGGGTTTGGGGGCCCAGTACTTC. It is translated as CSARDLTSGGGLGAQYF.

Only one count was recorded for this clonotype. The V and J genes are TRBV7-9 and TRBJ1-6; 8 bases align to TRBD1. Trimming at V came to 5 bases and at J to 6 bases, leaving 6 bases not matched to a gene. CDR3 length equals 15 residues. Germline CDR1 reads SEHNR; CDR2 reads FQNEAQ (reference sequence). Here the CDR3 reads CASSPGTGVNSPLHF. The CDR3 DNA reads as TGTGCCAGCAGCCCGGGGACAGGTGTTAATTCACCCCTCCACTTT.

Concerning this clonotype: Sequence at one end of the junction differs from germline and may be a read error. The rearrangement joins TRBV4-3 to TRBJ1-5; D gene unclear. CDR1 is LGHNA, CDR2 YSLEER, per germline. The CDR3 is 18 amino acids. CDR3 in amino acids: CAGSPRRGSDYSNQPQHF. As DNA, the CDR3 is TGCGCCGGCAGCCCGCGGCGTGGGTCAGACTATAGCAATCAGCCCCAGCATTTT.

The genes are TRBV29-1 and TRBJ1-2; the match to TRBD1 covers 8 bases. The V gene's germline CDR1 is SQVTM and CDR2 ANQGSEA. The length of the CDR3 is 13 residues. V lost 5 bases, J lost 5 bases, and 7 bases stayed unmatched. CDR3 nucleotide sequence: TGCAGCGTTCATGACAGGGGTGGATATGGCTACACCTTC. Encoded protein: CSVHDRGGYGYTF.

CDR3 in DNA: TGCAGTGCTAGAGATCGAGATGGCTATGGCTACACCTTC. Amino acid sequence: CSARDRDGYGYTF. The chain recombines TRBV20-1 with TRBJ1-2; D uncertain. Trimming cost V 0 bases and J 4 bases, with 9 bases left between them. Per the germline V gene, CDR1 is DFQATT and CDR2 is SNEGSKA (reference sequence). The CDR3 is 13 residues long.

This clonotype was counted a few times. The V call is TRBV12-3 or TRBV12-4, the J call TRBJ2-1, with TRBD1 as a possible D gene (5 bases). The CDR3 sequence is 17 residues long. The V end lost 5 bases, the J end lost 1 base, and 18 bases lay between the germline ends. This chain's CDR3 is CASSVTQVPLSYNEQFF. CDR3 DNA sequence: TGTGCCAGCAGTGTGACACAGGTTCCGTTGTCCTACAATGAGCAGTTCTTC.

J is TRBJ2-3 and V is TRBV7-2, with TRBD2 matching over 13 bases. Looked up from germline, CDR1 is SGHTA and CDR2 is FQGNSA. The CDR3 spans 16 residues. The trim removed 5 bases at V and 2 bases at J, leaving 4 bases unmatched. Here the CDR3 reads CASSRLAGGPTDTQYF. In nucleotides, the CDR3 is TGTGCCAGCAGCAGACTAGCGGGGGGACCCACAGATACGCAGTATTTT.

This clonotype has just one count. The chain recombines TRBV12-3 or TRBV12-4 with TRBJ2-1; D is ambiguous. V lost 3 bases to trimming and J lost 4 bases, with 7 bases between them. This CDR3 has 13 residues. CDR3 nucleotides: TGTGCCAGCAGTTTTGCACAATACAATGAGCAGTTCTTC. It yields the protein CASSFAQYNEQFF.

The V gene is TRBV6-6, the J gene TRBJ2-7; D is perhaps TRBD2 (5 bases). Between the trimmed V and J ends, which lost 11 bases and 5 bases, there was a span of 13 bases. The germline V gene encodes CDR1 MNHNY and CDR2 SVGAGI (reference sequence). The CDR3 length is 11 residues. The CDR3: CAVRTEDEQYF. The CDR3 DNA follows: TGTGCCGTCCGTACGGAGGACGAGCAGTACTTC.

This clonotype was seen a few times. CDR3 amino acids: CSVGEGGNEQFF. The CDR3 DNA reads as TGCAGCGTCGGGGAGGGGGGCAATGAGCAGTTCTTC. The rearrangement uses TRBV29-1 and TRBJ2-1; the D gene is possibly TRBD2 (7 bases). The germline V gene encodes CDR1 SQVTM and CDR2 ANQGSEA. Trimming stripped 6 bases from V and 6 bases from J, with 12 bases between. The CDR3 has 12 amino acids.

For the CDR3, the DNA is TGCAGTGCTAGGAGCCTCAAAACAGAGAGCGTATTGGCTTTCTTT. Its translation is CSARSLKTESVLAFF. The chain joins TRBV20-1 to TRBJ1-1; D not resolved. The CDR3 has 15 amino acids. Per germline, CDR1 DFQATT and CDR2 SNEGSKA (reference sequence). The V gene lost 3 bases and the J gene lost 11 bases, with 25 bases spanning the gap.

The chain combines TRBV7-8 with TRBJ2-1, with 9 bases matching TRBD1. The CDR3 has 18 residues. Germline CDR1 is SGHVS and CDR2 is FQNEAQ. V lost 2 bases and J lost 8; bases outside the gene matches: 16. CDR3 DNA: TGTGCCAGCAGCTTATTCATAGTTTCCGGGACAGGGCTCTATGAGCAGTTCTTC. It translates to CASSLFIVSGTGLYEQFF.

This chain connects TRBV6-5 to TRBJ1-1, with TRBD1 as a possible D gene (5 bases). This CDR3 spans 13 amino acids. The V end lost 5 bases, the J end lost 5 bases, and 12 bases lay between the germline ends. The germline gives CDR1 MNHEY, CDR2 SVGAGI. CDR3 nucleotide sequence: TGTGCCAGCAGTGACAGCTCAGAGACTGAAGCTTTCTTT. Residues: CASSDSSETEAFF.

Ten or more counts support this clonotype. The V and J genes are TRBV6-2 or TRBV6-3 and TRBJ2-1; 14 bases map to TRBD2. The CDR3 length is 14 residues. CDR1 and CDR2 (germline): MNHEY, SVGEGT. J gave up 15 bases and V 4 bases, and 8 bases lay outside the gene matches. CDR3 loop: CASSLGLAGGDRFF. The CDR3 DNA is TGTGCCAGCAGTTTAGGACTAGCGGGGGGAGATCGGTTCTTC.

This clonotype occurred a few times. One junction end disagrees with the germline gene, perhaps due to a read error. This rearrangement joins TRBV19 to TRBJ2-3, with TRBD1 matching over 7 bases. The germline V gene encodes CDR1 LNHDA and CDR2 SQIVND (reference sequence). The CDR3 is 15 residues long. Here the CDR3 DNA reads TGTGCCAGTAGTACCTGGGACAGAGGCACGGATACGCAGTATTTT. Protein product: CASSTWDRGTDTQYF.